Presented here are 26 T cell receptor beta chains from one specimen sequenced in a study of cytomegalovirus exposure and HLA in healthy donors. A multiplex PCR was run with 60 Vbeta primers and 13 Jbeta primers. Assay: immunoSEQ multiplex PCR; the TCRdb copy retains only in-frame clones and omits some. Among fewer than 150,000 clones, about 80% were seen once, and the ten largest hold 6.2%. The sequencing sample was made of PBMCs. All receptors come from a woman in her 40s in good health and CMV-seropositive.

The rearrangement links TRBV5-1 to TRBJ2-3; the match to TRBD2 covers 9 bases. The CDR3 is 15 residues long. Trimming at V came to 5 bases and at J to 3 bases, leaving 7 bases not matched to a gene. CDR1 and CDR2 (germline): SGHRS, YFSETQ. The CDR3 loop reads CASRQSSGRTDTQYF. CDR3 DNA sequence: TGCGCCAGCAGACAGTCCAGCGGGAGGACAGATACGCAGTATTTT.

This chain links TRBV6-5 with TRBJ1-1, with 7 bases matching TRBD1. Looked up from germline, CDR1 is MNHEY and CDR2 is SVGAGI. There are 15 residues in the CDR3. V dropped 4 bases and J dropped 4; count of bases not matched to a gene: 9. The chain's CDR3 is CASSLVGGTFTEAFF. CDR3 sequence (DNA): TGTGCCAGCAGTTTAGTAGGGGGCACGTTCACTGAAGCTTTCTTT.

In DNA, the CDR3 is TGTGCCAGCTCACCTAGCGGGAGGGCCTCGGATACGCAGTATTTT. Protein: CASSPSGRASDTQYF. The chain is built from TRBV18 and TRBJ2-3, with TRBD2 matching over 11 bases. With V trimmed by 3 bases and J by 6 bases, 5 bases remained unmatched. The CDR3 runs 15 residues. Looked up from germline, CDR1 is KGHSH and CDR2 is LQKENI.

This clone was counted only a few times. This chain connects TRBV6-1 to TRBJ2-7; 9 bases fit TRBD1. The trim removed 7 bases at V and 6 bases at J, leaving 10 bases unmatched. CDR1 is MNHNS and CDR2 is SASEGT in the germline V gene. The CDR3 consists of 14 residues. Written as DNA, the CDR3 is TGTGCCAGCAAATGGCCGGGACAGGGTACCGAGCAGTACTTC. It translates to CASKWPGQGTEQYF.

The rearrangement links TRBV5-1 to TRBJ1-5; D is possibly TRBD1 (6 bases). The CDR3 loop spans 15 amino acids. Germline V gene lookup returns CDR1 SGHRS and CDR2 YFSETQ. Trimming pared 1 base from V and 4 bases from J, leaving 12 bases between. The CDR3 DNA reads as TGCGCCAGCAGCTTGACCGGACAGATAAATCAGCCCCAGCATTTT. Protein product: CASSLTGQINQPQHF.

V gene TRBV6-1 combines with J gene TRBJ2-5; 8 bases match TRBD2. CDR3 length: 14 residues. The V gene's germline CDR1 is MNHNS and CDR2 SASEGT. The V segment lost 6 bases and the J segment 5 bases; nucleotides outside the gene matches: 8. In DNA form, the CDR3 reads TGTGCCAGCAGGGACGGACTAGCCGGGGAGACCCAGTACTTC. It specifies CASRDGLAGETQYF.

V gene TRBV10-3 combines with J gene TRBJ2-7; 7 bases are shared with TRBD1. There are 15 residues in the CDR3. CDR1 and CDR2 from the germline V gene are ENHRY and SYGVKD. Trimming took 6 bases from V and 4 from J; bases not matched to a gene: 12. CDR3 amino acids: CAIRIRDRDVYEQYF. The CDR3 DNA is TGTGCCATCAGGATCCGGGACAGAGATGTTTACGAGCAGTACTTC.

The genes are TRBV6-5 and TRBJ2-1; the match to TRBD1 covers 12 bases. CDR3 size: 15 residues. The V segment lost 8 bases and the J segment 3 bases; nucleotides outside the gene matches: 5. The germline V gene encodes CDR1 MNHEY and CDR2 SVGAGI. This chain's CDR3 is CASEGTGGGYNEQFF. The CDR3 nucleotides read TGTGCCAGCGAGGGGACAGGGGGCGGCTACAATGAGCAGTTCTTC.

The rearrangement uses TRBV5-1 and TRBJ2-1; 12 positions match TRBD2. Germline-derived CDR1 and CDR2 are SGHRS and YFSETQ. Trimming took 4 bases from V and 8 from J; bases not matched to a gene: 7. The CDR3 is 15 residues long. The DNA of the CDR3 is TGCGCCAGCAGCACGCTAGCGGGAGGGCCCTATGAGCAGTTCTTC. Protein product: CASSTLAGGPYEQFF.

This clone has only one observation. The identical CDR3 is also encoded by other nucleotide sequences in the sample. This rearrangement joins TRBV6-1 to TRBJ2-3; no firm D call. CDR1 is MNHNS and CDR2 is SASEGT in the germline V gene. Trimming removed 4 bases from V and 6 bases from J, with 8 bases in between. CDR3 length: 12 residues. The CDR3 DNA reads TGTGCCAGCAGTGGGCCCACGGATACGCAGTATTTT. Amino acids: CASSGPTDTQYF.

J is TRBJ2-7 and V is TRBV11-2; D is unresolved. Per germline, CDR1 SGHAT and CDR2 FQNNGV. The CDR3 is made up of 15 amino acids. With 5 bases removed from V and 0 bases from J, the gap between germline ends came to 14 bases. CDR3 amino acids: CASSQNPRSSYEQYF. DNA for the CDR3: TGTGCCAGCAGCCAGAACCCCCGGAGCTCCTACGAGCAGTACTTC.

This clone was seen a few times. This chain connects TRBV29-1 to TRBJ2-1; 13 nucleotides line up with TRBD2. The CDR3 is 15 amino acids. CDR1 is SQVTM and CDR2 is ANQGSEA in the germline V gene. Trimming cost V 4 bases and J 9 bases; bases outside gene matches: 9. The CDR3 loop reads CSVAGLAGRWGEQFF. CDR3 nucleotide sequence: TGCAGCGTTGCGGGACTAGCGGGAAGGTGGGGTGAGCAGTTCTTC.

This clone has a single count. The chain recombines TRBV5-4 with TRBJ2-7, with 7 bases matching TRBD1. The germline V gene has CDR1 SGHNT and CDR2 YYREEE (reference sequence). The CDR3 runs 15 residues. V lost 2 bases and J lost 0; bases outside the gene matches: 5. In nucleotides, the CDR3 is TGTGCCAGCAGCTTACAGGGGCTGAGCTCCTACGAGCAGTACTTC. Translated: CASSLQGLSSYEQYF. Looking up the rest from reference TRBV5-4 and TRBJ2-7 gives the full variable domain: ETGVTQSPTHLIKTRGQQVTLRCSSQSGHNTVSWYQQALGQGPQFIFQYYREEENGRGNFPPRFSGLQFPNYSSELNVNALELDDSALYLCASSLQGLSSYEQYFGPGTRLTVT.

The CDR3 loop is CASSLRGRESDTQYF. CDR3 sequence (DNA): TGTGCCAGCAGCTTACGCGGGAGGGAGTCAGATACGCAGTATTTT. This chain links TRBV7-3 with TRBJ2-3; 9 nucleotides line up with TRBD2. Germline V gene sequence: CDR1 SGHTA, CDR2 FQGTGA. The V segment lost 2 bases and the J segment 4 bases; nucleotides outside the gene matches: 4. The CDR3 length is 15 residues.

This rearrangement joins TRBV10-3 to TRBJ2-1; D unresolved. The V end was cut by 0 bases, the J end by 6 bases, with 6 bases between. This CDR3 is built from 13 residues. Germline V gene sequence: CDR1 ENHRY, CDR2 SYGVKD. The CDR3 protein is CAISESTANEQFF. The CDR3, as DNA: TGTGCCATCAGTGAGTCAACAGCCAATGAGCAGTTCTTC.

The rearrangement links TRBV19 to TRBJ1-5, with D unclear. Trimming took off 6 bases at V and 2 bases at J, with 8 bases between the two ends. This CDR3 comprises 13 residues. Germline assignment: CDR1 LNHDA and CDR2 SQIVND (reference sequence). This CDR3 is CASSVGGNQPQHF. The CDR3 DNA is TGTGCCAGTAGCGTCGGGGGCAATCAGCCCCAGCATTTT.

This sequence joins TRBV29-1 and TRBJ1-1; D not resolved. The germline V gene encodes CDR1 SQVTM and CDR2 ANQGSEA. Trimming pared 5 bases from V and 2 bases from J, leaving 12 bases between. The length of the CDR3 is 13 residues. The CDR3 DNA is TGCAGCGTTTTCTTACAGTTCAACACTGAAGCTTTCTTT. Protein product: CSVFLQFNTEAFF.

The rearrangement joins TRBV25-1 to TRBJ1-1; 11 bases align to TRBD1. After removal of 6 bases from V and 1 base from J, the junction contained 13 bases not matched to a gene. The CDR3 is 18 amino acids. Germline V gene sequence: CDR1 MGHDK, CDR2 SYGVNS. For the CDR3, the DNA is TGTGCCAGCAGAACGAATACCTGGACAGGGGGCAGGAACACTGAAGCTTTCTTT. It is translated as CASRTNTWTGGRNTEAFF. The full variable domain, completed using reference TRBV25-1 and TRBJ1-1, is EADIYQTPRYLVIGTGKKITLECSQTMGHDKMYWYQQDPGMELHLIHYSYGVNSTEKGDLSSESTVSRIRTEHFPLTLESARPSHTSQYLCASRTNTWTGGRNTEAFFGQGTRLTVV.

This clone occurred once. Relative to the germline gene, one junction end is altered; a read error may explain this. The chain carries TRBV5-1 and TRBJ2-1; 14 bases fit TRBD2. This CDR3 is built from 19 residues. Germline lookup yields CDR1 SGHRS and CDR2 YFSETQ. The CDR3 loop is CASSSRWGLAGDSNNEQFF. CDR3 bases: TGCGCCAGCAGCTCCCGGTGGGGACTAGCGGGAGACTCCAACAATGAGCAGTTCTTC.

This clone was seen a few times. The rearrangement uses TRBV9 and TRBJ1-5; D not certain. CDR3 size: 13 residues. Trimming took off 5 bases at V and 9 bases at J, with 15 bases between the two ends. The germline CDR1 and CDR2 sequences are SGDLS and YYNGEE. The CDR3 region is CASSPGWGSPQHF. The DNA of the CDR3 is TGTGCCAGCAGTCCGGGGTGGGGATCGCCCCAGCATTTT.

The rearrangement joins TRBV19 to TRBJ2-1; D gene ambiguous. Trimming removed 5 bases at V and 7 bases at J, with 12 bases between. The germline gives CDR1 LNHDA, CDR2 SQIVND (reference sequence). The CDR3 loop spans 13 amino acids. CDR3 DNA: TGTGCCAGTAGTTCATCCCCCGGGAATGAGCAGTTCTTC. This encodes CASSSSPGNEQFF.

J is TRBJ2-7 and V is TRBV7-9; 7 bases align to TRBD1. In germline, CDR1 is SEHNR, CDR2 FQNEAQ (reference sequence). The length of the CDR3 is 14 residues. J was trimmed by 2 bases and V by 5 bases; bases with no gene match: 6. The CDR3 reads CASSRDSRPYEQYF. The CDR3 DNA sequence: TGTGCCAGCAGCCGGGACAGCCGCCCCTACGAGCAGTACTTC.

J is TRBJ2-1 and V is TRBV15; 9 nucleotides line up with TRBD2. V was clipped by 5 bases and J by 7 bases; unmatched bases: 6. Germline loops: CDR1 LNHNV, CDR2 YYDKDF (reference sequence). The CDR3 loop spans 14 amino acids. The CDR3: CATSSWTSENEQFF. CDR3 sequence (DNA): TGTGCCACCAGCTCCTGGACTAGCGAGAATGAGCAGTTCTTC.

The genes are TRBV5-1 and TRBJ1-1, with D hard to call. Germline-derived CDR1 and CDR2 are SGHRS and YFSETQ. Trimming cost V 4 bases and J 0 bases, with 10 bases left between them. This CDR3 comprises 14 residues. For the CDR3, the DNA is TGCGCCAGCAGCCCGGAGGCGGTGAACACTGAAGCTTTCTTT. It encodes CASSPEAVNTEAFF.

A few counts support this clone. The CDR3 DNA reads TGTGCCATCAGTGAGGCCGGCGGGATGTGGGAGACCCAGTACTTC. It encodes CAISEAGGMWETQYF. The chain uses TRBV10-3 and TRBJ2-5; D is perhaps TRBD2 (6 bases). V lost 2 bases and J 5 bases, leaving 15 bases between the germline ends. The CDR3 sequence is 15 residues long. CDR1 is ENHRY and CDR2 is SYGVKD in the germline V gene.

The chain combines TRBV6-5 with TRBJ1-2; 10 positions match TRBD1. The J segment lost 3 bases and the V segment lost 8 bases, leaving 6 bases of the junction unmatched. This CDR3 is 14 amino acids long. In germline, CDR1 is MNHEY, CDR2 SVGAGI. This CDR3 is CASLGQGGDYGYTF. The CDR3, as DNA: TGTGCCAGCCTCGGACAGGGGGGAGACTATGGCTACACCTTC.